The 31 T cell receptor beta chains below were found in one sample sequenced in a study of shared clonotypes between healthy human individuals. TCRdb's table, derived via immunoSEQ multiplex PCR, lists solely in-frame clones and lacks some. The top ten clones hold approximately 0.44% of a sample with about 1.5 million clones, under 99% of them seen once. Sequenced material: naive CD4+ T cells sorted from blood. Described subset: CD45RA+ positively selected. These receptors came from a man aged 30-40 years in good health.

The chain combines TRBV2 with TRBJ1-2; TRBD1 might be the D (5 bases). The CDR3 has 12 amino acids. V lost 7 bases and J lost 4, with 10 bases in between. CDR1 SNHLY and CDR2 FYNNEI come from the germline V gene. This chain's CDR3 is CASKGDGYGYTF. CDR3 nucleotide sequence: TGTGCCAGCAAAGGGGACGGCTATGGCTACACCTTC.

The chain has TRBV18 and TRBJ2-3; D gene unclear. There are 15 residues in the CDR3. V lost 3 bases, J lost 0 bases, and 10 bases lay in between. The germline V gene encodes CDR1 KGHSH and CDR2 LQKENI. The CDR3 spells CASSPSVTSTDTQYF. The CDR3 DNA sequence: TGTGCCAGCTCACCGAGCGTTACTAGCACAGATACGCAGTATTTT.

The genes are TRBV30 and TRBJ2-1; TRBD2 matches 8 bases. The CDR3 totals 14 residues. The V segment lost 1 base and the J segment 7 bases; nucleotides outside the gene matches: 6. The germline gives CDR1 GTSNPN, CDR2 SVGIG (reference sequence). CDR3 DNA sequence: TGTGCCTGGAGTGGAACGGGAGGGCCGAATGAGCAGTTCTTC. Residues: CAWSGTGGPNEQFF. Filled out from reference TRBV30 and TRBJ2-1, the complete variable domain reads SQTIHQWPATLVQPVGSPLSLECTVEGTSNPNLYWYRQAAGRGLQLLFYSVGIGQISSEVPQNLSASRPQDRQFILSSKKLLLSDSGFYLCAWSGTGGPNEQFFGPGTRLTVL.

V usage is TRBV5-6 and J usage is TRBJ2-1; D remains ambiguous. V was clipped by 4 bases and J by 8 bases, with 16 bases between them. Germline lookup yields CDR1 SGHDT and CDR2 YYEEEE. The CDR3 length is 14 residues. CDR3: CASSPQAAGYEQFF. In DNA, the CDR3 is TGTGCCAGCAGCCCCCAGGCAGCCGGCTATGAGCAGTTCTTC. Full variable domain (remainder filled in from reference TRBV5-6 and TRBJ2-1): DAGVTQSPTHLIKTRGQQVTLRCSPKSGHDTVSWYQQALGQGPQFIFQYYEEEERQRGNFPDRFSGHQFPNYSSELNVNALLLGDSALYLCASSPQAAGYEQFFGPGTRLTVL.

The chain carries TRBV30 and TRBJ2-7, with D perhaps matching TRBD1 (5 bases). V lost 3 bases and J 4 bases, leaving 16 bases between the germline ends. The germline CDR1 and CDR2 sequences are GTSNPN and SVGIG (reference sequence). This CDR3 is 14 amino acids long. The CDR3 DNA sequence: TGTGCCTGGAGGCAGTGGGGCACAAATTACGAGCAGTACTTC. Residues: CAWRQWGTNYEQYF. Using reference TRBV30 and TRBJ2-7 for the parts outside the CDR3, the full variable domain is SQTIHQWPATLVQPVGSPLSLECTVEGTSNPNLYWYRQAAGRGLQLLFYSVGIGQISSEVPQNLSASRPQDRQFILSSKKLLLSDSGFYLCAWRQWGTNYEQYFGPGTRLTVT.

This sequence joins TRBV5-5 and TRBJ1-4, with 8 positions matching TRBD1. After removal of 4 bases from V and 7 bases from J, the junction contained 6 bases not matched to a gene. There are 14 residues in the CDR3. Germline values: CDR1 SGHKS, CDR2 YYEKEE (reference sequence). The CDR3 DNA follows: TGTGCCAGCAGCCCCAGACAGGGGAGTGAAAAACTGTTTTTT. Translated, it gives CASSPRQGSEKLFF.

The V gene is TRBV9, the J gene TRBJ2-1, with 12 bases lining up with TRBD2. The CDR3 loop spans 18 amino acids. Germline CDR1 reads SGDLS; CDR2 reads YYNGEE. The J segment lost 7 bases and the V segment lost 0 bases, leaving 11 bases of the junction unmatched. CDR3 in DNA: TGTGCCAGCAGCGTAGATGGCCGACTAGCGGGAGAGGGTAATGAGCAGTTCTTC. Translated, it gives CASSVDGRLAGEGNEQFF.

This clone was observed once. The chain employs TRBV7-2 and TRBJ2-5; no reliable D call. V gave up 2 bases and J gave up 2 bases, with 12 bases separating them. CDR1 is SGHTA, CDR2 FQGNSA, per germline. This CDR3 has 15 amino acids. CDR3 coding DNA: TGTGCCAGCAGCTTAAACAAGAGAATTCAAGAGACCCAGTACTTC. Its translation is CASSLNKRIQETQYF.

V usage is TRBV15 and J usage is TRBJ2-7; perhaps D is TRBD1 or TRBD2 (5 bases each). Germline CDR1 LNHNV, CDR2 YYDKDF (reference sequence). V was clipped by 5 bases and J by 3 bases, with 14 bases between them. The CDR3 consists of 14 residues. CDR3 nucleotide sequence: TGTGCCACCAGCGAAGACCGAGGGGTCTACGAGCAGTACTTC. Translation gives CATSEDRGVYEQYF. Using reference TRBV15 and TRBJ2-7 for the parts outside the CDR3, the full variable domain is DAMVIQNPRYQVTQFGKPVTLSCSQTLNHNVMYWYQQKSSQAPKLLFHYYDKDFNNEADTPDNFQSRRPNTSFCFLDIRSPGLGDTAMYLCATSEDRGVYEQYFGPGTRLTVT.

This clone was detected only once. The CDR3: CASSYGLAGLDTQYF. Here the CDR3 DNA reads TGTGCCAGCAGCTATGGACTAGCGGGATTAGATACGCAGTATTTT. V usage is TRBV6-5 and J usage is TRBJ2-3, with 12 bases matching TRBD2. V shed 6 bases, J shed 5 bases, and the junction held 6 bases outside the gene matches. The length of the CDR3 is 15 residues. The V gene's germline CDR1 is MNHEY and CDR2 SVGAGI.

The chain is built from TRBV19 and TRBJ2-5, with 7 bases that match TRBD2. This CDR3 is 14 amino acids long. Per germline, CDR1 LNHDA and CDR2 SQIVND (reference sequence). Trimming cost V 4 bases and J 2 bases; bases outside gene matches: 4. The CDR3 loop is CASSTHGGQETQYF. The CDR3 DNA sequence: TGTGCCAGTAGTACTCACGGGGGGCAAGAGACCCAGTACTTC.

This chain connects TRBV5-1 to TRBJ2-2; TRBD2 is a possible D gene (5 bases). CDR1 and CDR2 from the germline V gene are SGHRS and YFSETQ. This CDR3 has 15 residues. Trimming removed 5 bases from V and 3 bases from J, with 14 bases in between. The CDR3 loop is CASRRVGTDTGELFF. CDR3 nucleotides: TGCGCCAGCAGGAGGGTCGGCACGGACACCGGGGAGCTGTTTTTT.

The chain uses TRBV30 and TRBJ1-5, with no clear D. Germline CDR1 and CDR2: GTSNPN and SVGIG (reference sequence). This CDR3 has 13 amino acids. V was pared by 1 base and J by 4 bases, with 8 bases between. The CDR3 reads CAWSGGNNQPQHF. As DNA, the CDR3 is TGTGCCTGGAGTGGAGGGAATAATCAGCCCCAGCATTTT.

This clone was picked up one time. The chain couples TRBV2 to TRBJ2-1; 9 bases agree with TRBD2. After removal of 7 bases from V and 1 base from J, the junction contained 8 bases not matched to a gene. This CDR3 has 16 amino acids. Germline CDR1 SNHLY, CDR2 FYNNEI. CDR3 DNA: TGTGCCAGCAAAGGGAGACTAGCGGAGTCCTACAATGAGCAGTTCTTC. This encodes CASKGRLAESYNEQFF.

The chain recombines TRBV6-1 with TRBJ2-1; maybe TRBD1 (6 bases). The CDR3 loop spans 13 amino acids. V was pared by 8 bases and J by 4 bases, with 12 bases between. Per the germline V gene, CDR1 is MNHNS and CDR2 is SASEGT. The DNA of the CDR3 is TGTGCCAGCGGACAGCGTACTTACAATGAGCAGTTCTTC. Amino acids: CASGQRTYNEQFF.

This clone was seen once. The gene calls are TRBV5-4 and TRBJ2-1; 11 bases agree with TRBD2. There are 16 residues in the CDR3. The V gene end was trimmed by 5 bases and the J gene end by 7 bases; junction bases not matched to a gene: 11. The V gene's germline CDR1 is SGHNT and CDR2 YYREEE (reference sequence). DNA for the CDR3: TGTGCCAGCAGTGTTGGAGGGACTAGCGGTATTAATGAGCAGTTCTTC. Translation gives CASSVGGTSGINEQFF. Together with reference TRBV5-4 and TRBJ2-1, the CDR3 gives the full variable domain: ETGVTQSPTHLIKTRGQQVTLRCSSQSGHNTVSWYQQALGQGPQFIFQYYREEENGRGNFPPRFSGLQFPNYSSELNVNALELDDSALYLCASSVGGTSGINEQFFGPGTRLTVL.

Note on this clone: Other DNA sequences from this sample encode an identical CDR3 as well. V and J are TRBV28 and TRBJ2-7; D is unclear. Trimming left V 6 bases short and J 4 bases short, with 10 bases between. Germline V lookup: CDR1 MDHEN, CDR2 SYDVKM. This CDR3 region has 12 residues. CDR3 protein: CASSLGIYEQYF. The CDR3 region has the DNA TGTGCCAGCAGCTTGGGAATTTACGAGCAGTACTTC.

The J gene is TRBJ1-3, the V gene TRBV18; tentative D call: TRBD1 (5 bases). Germline CDR1 and CDR2: KGHSH and LQKENI. The CDR3 extends over 17 amino acids. V was clipped by 3 bases and J by 0 bases, with 15 bases between them. The CDR3 DNA sequence: TGTGCCAGCTCACCTTCTACCAATAGGGGCTCTGGAAACACCATATATTTT. Translation gives CASSPSTNRGSGNTIYF.

The V call is TRBV19, the J call TRBJ1-2; D is unclear. CDR1 LNHDA and CDR2 SQIVND come from the germline V gene (reference sequence). CDR3 size: 12 residues. The V and J ends lost 0 bases and 2 bases respectively, with 1 base between them. CDR3 sequence reads: CASSIENYGYTF. In nucleotides, the CDR3 is TGTGCCAGTAGTATAGAGAACTATGGCTACACCTTC.

The chain carries TRBV27 and TRBJ2-3; tentatively, D is TRBD1 or TRBD2 (5 bases each). Germline V gene data show CDR1 as MNHEY and CDR2 as SMNVEV (reference sequence). The CDR3 runs 19 residues. V lost 4 bases and J lost 2, with 25 bases in between. CDR3 residues: CASSSFSLTTRGITDTQYF. Written as DNA, the CDR3 is TGTGCCAGCAGTTCCTTTAGCCTCACAACTAGGGGAATCACAGATACGCAGTATTTT.

This rearrangement joins TRBV18 to TRBJ2-7; 8 positions agree with TRBD2. In germline, CDR1 is KGHSH, CDR2 LQKENI. Unmatched junction bases numbered 10, after V lost 4 bases and J lost 5 bases. The CDR3 consists of 15 residues. CDR3 sequence reads: CASSRPPTGGHEQYF. DNA of the CDR3: TGTGCCAGCTCACGCCCTCCAACGGGAGGGCACGAGCAGTACTTC.

This clone showed up just once. This rearrangement joins TRBV7-2 to TRBJ1-4; no firm D call. From germline, CDR1 is SGHTA and CDR2 FQGNSA. The CDR3 loop spans 16 amino acids. V lost 4 bases and J 8 bases, leaving 20 bases between the germline ends. In DNA, the CDR3 is TGTGCCAGCAGCTCCCCTAGAGGACGGAGAAGGGAAAAACTGTTTTTT. Amino acid sequence: CASSSPRGRRREKLFF. The variable domain in full, with the rest retrieved from reference TRBV7-2 and TRBJ1-4, is GAGVSQSPSNKVTEKGKDVELRCDPISGHTALYWYRQSLGQGLEFLIYFQGNSAPDKSGLPSDRFSAERTGGSVSTLTIQRTQQEDSAVYLCASSSPRGRRREKLFFGSGTQLSVL.

Turning to this clone: Within the sample, other DNA sequences also encode this same CDR3. The genes are TRBV5-1 and TRBJ2-7, with 8 bases aligning to TRBD2. The germline V gene has CDR1 SGHRS and CDR2 YFSETQ. The CDR3 extends over 15 amino acids. The V gene end was trimmed by 0 bases and the J gene end by 4 bases; junction bases not matched to a gene: 6. In DNA, the CDR3 is TGCGCCAGCAGCTTGGGAACTAGCGGACTTTACGAGCAGTACTTC. This sequence encodes CASSLGTSGLYEQYF.

The V call is TRBV12-2, the J call TRBJ2-5; the DNA was not used to check the table's D call, TRBD2. TRBV12-2 is a recognized pseudogene. The CDR3 is made up of 13 amino acids. The CDR3 loop is CASRLCLIETQYF. DNA of the CDR3: TGTGCAAGTCGCTTATGTCTTATTGAGACCCAGTACTTC.

The chain carries TRBV25-1 and TRBJ2-7; 7 bases agree with TRBD1. This CDR3 is 12 amino acids long. After removal of 7 bases from V and 3 bases from J, the junction contained 3 bases not matched to a gene. Germline assignment: CDR1 MGHDK and CDR2 SYGVNS. CDR3 sequence: CASNRDSYEQYF. CDR3 DNA: TGTGCCAGCAACCGGGACAGCTACGAGCAGTACTTC.

The V call is TRBV18, the J call TRBJ2-2; tentatively, D is TRBD1 or TRBD2 (5 bases each). Trimming left V 3 bases short and J 2 bases short, with 7 bases between. This CDR3 region has 14 residues. In germline, CDR1 is KGHSH, CDR2 LQKENI. The CDR3 nucleotides read TGTGCCAGCTCACCTCGGGACAACACCGGGGAGCTGTTTTTT. Protein product: CASSPRDNTGELFF.

The chain combines TRBV28 with TRBJ1-1; D gene ambiguous. This CDR3 has 13 residues. Trimming left V 2 bases short and J 4 bases short, with 8 bases between. Germline V lookup: CDR1 MDHEN, CDR2 SYDVKM. CDR3 coding DNA: TGTGCCAGCAGTTTAGGCTCGGGCACTGAAGCTTTCTTT. Translation: CASSLGSGTEAFF.

Concerning this clone itself: Other DNA sequences in this specimen translate into the identical CDR3. The rearrangement uses TRBV30 and TRBJ1-5, with D maybe TRBD1 (5 bases). Trimming took off 0 bases at V and 0 bases at J, with 6 bases between the two ends. The CDR3 has 14 amino acids. Germline V gene lookup returns CDR1 GTSNPN and CDR2 SVGIG (reference sequence). The CDR3 DNA follows: TGTGCCTGGAGTGTAGGGGTTAGCAATCAGCCCCAGCATTTT. This gives the protein CAWSVGVSNQPQHF.

This sequence joins TRBV5-4 and TRBJ1-1; no reliable D call. Between the trimmed V and J ends, which lost 2 bases and 7 bases, there was a span of 12 bases. Germline values: CDR1 SGHNT, CDR2 YYREEE (reference sequence). The CDR3 is 13 amino acids. CDR3 DNA sequence: TGTGCCAGCAGCTTACAAGGGAAGGGTGAAGCTTTCTTT. Amino acid sequence: CASSLQGKGEAFF.

V gene TRBV18 combines with J gene TRBJ2-7, with D uncertain. Germline CDR1 is KGHSH and CDR2 is LQKENI. The CDR3 has 13 amino acids. Trimming left V 3 bases short and J 2 bases short, with 8 bases between. The CDR3 spells CASSPTRAYEQYF. The CDR3 nucleotides read TGTGCCAGCTCACCTACCCGGGCCTACGAGCAGTACTTC.

The chain combines TRBV9 with TRBJ2-2; D is undetermined. V was pared by 0 bases and J by 5 bases, with 5 bases between. This CDR3 contains 13 residues. CDR1 SGDLS and CDR2 YYNGEE come from the germline V gene. CDR3 nucleotides: TGTGCCAGCAGCGTAGACCGGACCGGGGAGCTGTTTTTT. Translating it yields CASSVDRTGELFF.